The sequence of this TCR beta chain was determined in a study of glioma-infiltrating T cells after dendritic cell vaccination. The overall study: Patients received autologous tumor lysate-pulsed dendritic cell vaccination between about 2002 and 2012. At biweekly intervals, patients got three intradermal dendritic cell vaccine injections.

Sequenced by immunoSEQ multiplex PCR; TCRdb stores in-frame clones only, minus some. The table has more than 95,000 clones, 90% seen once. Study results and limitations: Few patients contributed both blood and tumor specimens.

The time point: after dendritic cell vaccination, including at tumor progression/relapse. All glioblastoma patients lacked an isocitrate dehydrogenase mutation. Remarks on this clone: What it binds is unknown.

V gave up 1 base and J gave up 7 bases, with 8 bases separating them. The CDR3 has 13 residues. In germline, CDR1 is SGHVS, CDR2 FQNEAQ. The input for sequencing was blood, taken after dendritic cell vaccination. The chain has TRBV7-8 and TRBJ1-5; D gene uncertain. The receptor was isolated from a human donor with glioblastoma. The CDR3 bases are TGTGCCAGCAGCTTAGACAAAATCCAGCCCCAGCATTTT. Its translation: CASSLDKIQPQHF.